The clone carrying this T cell receptor (beta chain) was detected many times. The sample belongs to a study of CD8 T cells in ankylosing spondylitis. TCRdb reanalysed the 5' RACE reads using MiXCR and keeps one entry per CDR3 protein. The top ten hold roughly 4.2% of the sample, which has approximately 250,000 distinct CDR3 sequences, 30% to 40% seen once. Looked up from germline, CDR1 is SGHKS and CDR2 is YYEKEE (reference sequence). V was trimmed by 4 bases and J by 11 bases, leaving 16 bases between them. This CDR3 spans 12 amino acids. The chain couples TRBV5-5 to TRBJ2-7; TRBD2 might be the D (5 bases). The clonotype was recovered from a male donor with ankylosing spondylitis or in good health (not recorded which). What was sequenced was blood, either unsorted or a sorted T cell fraction (not recorded which). CDR3 DNA sequence: TGTGCCAGCAGCCTAGCAAACATGTGGGAGTACTTC. This gives the protein CASSLANMWEYF.